These 26 T cell receptor beta chains came from one sample sequenced in a study of Ad26.COV2.S vaccination and SARS-CoV-2 variants. The sample's treatment: roughly 18 received Ad26.COV2.S at low or high dose, single or two shots; five or six received placebo; per-sample allocation not given. Sample collection was performed on day 63 after the first vaccine or placebo injection. TCRdb keeps only in-frame clones here, not all; method: immunoSEQ multiplex PCR. Here the sample spans 300,000 to 400,000 clones, about 86% being singletons. Sequenced here: peripheral blood, sampled in a trial of Ad26.COV2.S vaccine versus placebo. Receptors originate from a person aged 18-65 years who received the Ad26.COV2.S COVID-19 vaccine or a placebo.

The chain recombines TRBV2 with TRBJ1-2; weak D call: TRBD1 (5 bases). The length of the CDR3 is 13 residues. Deletions cut 8 bases from V and 1 base from J, with 11 bases between. Germline values: CDR1 SNHLY, CDR2 FYNNEI. CDR3 bases: TGTGCCAGCTCCTGGGGGAATAACTATGGCTACACCTTC. Translation: CASSWGNNYGYTF.

The chain combines TRBV20-1 with TRBJ2-3; D gene unclear. The V end lost 6 bases, the J end lost 5 bases, and 6 bases lay between the germline ends. The germline CDR1 and CDR2 sequences are DFQATT and SNEGSKA (reference sequence). The CDR3 runs to 10 residues. CDR3: CSAALDTQYF. The CDR3 DNA follows: TGCAGTGCCGCCCTAGATACGCAGTATTTT.

This clone was seen only a few times. The chain recombines TRBV3-1 (or the pseudogene TRBV3-2) with TRBJ2-7; the D gene is possibly TRBD1 (6 bases). V was trimmed by 1 base and J by 5 bases, leaving 15 bases between them. CDR3 length equals 15 residues. Germline V gene sequence: CDR1 LGHDT, CDR2 YNNKEL (reference sequence). The CDR3 spells CASSQVEGVSHEQYF. The CDR3 DNA reads as TGTGCCAGCAGCCAAGTTGAGGGGGTGTCGCACGAGCAGTACTTC.

The CDR3 here is CASSQAGDNTGELFF. In nucleotides, the CDR3 is TGTGCCAGCAGCCAAGCGGGGGATAACACCGGGGAGCTGTTTTTT. The chain carries TRBV3-1 (or the pseudogene TRBV3-2) and TRBJ2-2; D possibly corresponds to TRBD2 (6 bases). The CDR3 is made up of 15 amino acids. Germline V gene lookup returns CDR1 LGHDT and CDR2 YNNKEL (reference sequence). The V end lost 1 base, the J end lost 2 bases, and 8 bases lay between the germline ends.

V is TRBV4-3 and J is TRBJ1-4; D is perhaps TRBD1 (6 bases). V lost 1 base and J lost 2, with 11 bases in between. Germline values: CDR1 LGHNA, CDR2 YSLEER. This CDR3 region has 16 residues. The CDR3 loop is CASSQVRRGTNEKLFF. The CDR3 bases are TGCGCCAGCAGCCAAGTCAGAAGGGGGACTAATGAAAAACTGTTTTTT.

The rearrangement uses TRBV9 and TRBJ2-7, with D hard to call. V shed 4 bases and J shed 7 bases, with 12 bases lying between them. CDR1 is SGDLS and CDR2 is YYNGEE in the germline V gene. This CDR3 is 12 amino acids long. The CDR3 region is CASSPDFGEQYF. CDR3 coding DNA: TGTGCCAGCAGCCCAGACTTCGGGGAGCAGTACTTC.

The rearrangement joins TRBV29-1 to TRBJ2-5, with TRBD1 matching over 7 bases. The germline V gene encodes CDR1 SQVTM and CDR2 ANQGSEA. J lost 5 bases, V lost 1 base, and 7 bases had no gene match. The CDR3 covers 14 residues. This CDR3 is CSVEVAGGWETQYF. The CDR3 DNA sequence: TGCAGCGTTGAAGTGGCAGGGGGTTGGGAGACCCAGTACTTC.

This clone was seen a few times. The genes are TRBV6-5 and TRBJ2-3; D is uncertain. CDR3 length equals 13 residues. The germline V gene encodes CDR1 MNHEY and CDR2 SVGAGI. The germline V and J ends were trimmed by 4 bases and 5 bases, with 10 bases remaining between them. CDR3 bases: TGTGCCAGCAGTTCCCCGGCAGGAGATACGCAGTATTTT. This sequence encodes CASSSPAGDTQYF.

To note about this clone: At the DNA level, this CDR3 is encoded by other sequences in the same sample as well. The rearrangement uses TRBV25-1 and TRBJ1-6; 9 positions agree with TRBD1. CDR1 and CDR2 (germline): MGHDK, SYGVNS. The CDR3 covers 13 residues. V gave up 7 bases and J gave up 9 bases; unmatched junction bases: 4. CDR3 sequence: CASTGQGGSPLHF. For the CDR3, the DNA is TGTGCCAGCACGGGACAGGGAGGTTCACCCCTCCACTTT.

The chain recombines TRBV13 with TRBJ2-5; possible D gene TRBD1, 6 bases. The CDR3 runs to 13 residues. Trimming shortened V by 2 bases and J by 5 bases, and 9 bases separated the two germline ends. The germline V gene encodes CDR1 PRHDT and CDR2 FYEKMQ (reference sequence). The CDR3 sequence: CASSLQGRETQYF. The CDR3, as DNA: TGTGCCAGCAGCTTACAGGGGCGGGAGACCCAGTACTTC.

This clone has more than one count but fewer than ten. The chain combines TRBV5-4 with TRBJ2-7; D ambiguous. The germline V gene encodes CDR1 SGHNT and CDR2 YYREEE (reference sequence). The CDR3 loop spans 14 amino acids. Trimming shortened V by 0 bases and J by 12 bases, and 19 bases separated the two germline ends. The CDR3: CASSLGLPTTGVYF. DNA for the CDR3: TGTGCCAGCAGCTTGGGGCTGCCGACGACCGGCGTGTACTTC.

The chain links TRBV29-1 to TRBJ2-1, with a weak D call TRBD2 (5 bases). Per the germline V gene, CDR1 is SQVTM and CDR2 is ANQGSEA. V lost 7 bases, J lost 8 bases, and 9 bases lay in between. The CDR3 runs to 10 residues. CDR3 residues: CSASSYEQFF. CDR3 nucleotides: TGCAGCGCCTCTAGCTATGAGCAGTTCTTC.

This chain links TRBV7-9 with TRBJ1-2; 7 nucleotides align to TRBD1. After removal of 4 bases from V and 1 base from J, the junction contained 12 bases not matched to a gene. This CDR3 contains 17 residues. From germline, CDR1 is SEHNR and CDR2 FQNEAQ (reference sequence). Here the CDR3 reads CASSSRLLTGYNYGYTF. DNA for the CDR3: TGTGCCAGCAGCTCCCGTCTCTTGACAGGGTATAACTATGGCTACACCTTC.

This sequence joins TRBV7-2 and TRBJ2-7; TRBD1 is a possible D gene (5 bases). V lost 2 bases, J lost 3 bases, and 20 bases lay in between. This CDR3 is 17 amino acids long. Germline-derived CDR1 and CDR2 are SGHTA and FQGNSA. In DNA, the CDR3 is TGTGCCAGCAGCTTAAAAGGAGTCAGTCCTCAGGGCTACGAGCAGTACTTC. Protein product: CASSLKGVSPQGYEQYF.

The chain joins TRBV11-2 to TRBJ1-3, with D possibly being TRBD1 (6 bases). There are 17 residues in the CDR3. With 3 bases removed from V and 3 bases from J, the gap between germline ends came to 18 bases. In germline, CDR1 is SGHAT, CDR2 FQNNGV. CDR3 sequence: CASSFPDGGQGGNTIYF. In DNA, the CDR3 is TGTGCCAGCAGCTTCCCGGATGGGGGACAAGGTGGAAACACCATATATTTT.

The genes are TRBV6-2 or TRBV6-3 and TRBJ1-5, with 8 bases aligning to TRBD1. The V and J ends lost 5 bases and 3 bases, in that order; junction bases with no gene match: 6. Germline CDR1 is MNHEY and CDR2 is SVGEGT. The CDR3 is made up of 15 amino acids. CDR3 residues: CASSPDRANNQPQHF. The CDR3 bases are TGTGCCAGCAGTCCGGACAGGGCGAACAATCAGCCCCAGCATTTT.

The J gene is TRBJ1-1, the V gene TRBV5-1, with unresolved D. Trimming removed 2 bases at V and 0 bases at J, with 5 bases between. The length of the CDR3 is 13 residues. Germline V lookup: CDR1 SGHRS, CDR2 YFSETQ. CDR3 region: CASSFGLNTEAFF. The CDR3 DNA is TGCGCCAGCAGCTTTGGGCTGAACACTGAAGCTTTCTTT.

In DNA, the CDR3 is TGTGCCGGACGAAAGGGACCTTCTTACGAGCAGTACTTC. Protein product: CAGRKGPSYEQYF. The genes are TRBV7-6 and TRBJ2-7; D possibly matches TRBD1 or TRBD2 (5 bases each). The V end was cut by 11 bases, the J end by 4 bases, with 18 bases between. CDR1 is SGHVS and CDR2 is FNYEAQ in the germline V gene. The CDR3 consists of 13 residues.

The chain employs TRBV6-2 or TRBV6-3 and TRBJ2-3; tentative D call: TRBD1 (6 bases). Germline V CDR1 and CDR2: MNHEY, SVGEGT. This CDR3 has 16 residues. Trimming took 2 bases from V and 0 from J, leaving 12 bases between them. CDR3: CASSYRDRTSTDTQYF. The DNA of the CDR3 is TGTGCCAGCAGTTACAGAGACAGGACCAGCACAGATACGCAGTATTTT.

The rearrangement uses TRBV15 and TRBJ1-2, with a weak D call TRBD1 (5 bases). CDR1 and CDR2 (germline): LNHNV, YYDKDF (reference sequence). The CDR3 consists of 12 residues. The V end lost 1 base, the J end lost 8 bases, and 8 bases lay between the germline ends. The CDR3 loop reads CATSRGGEGYTF. The CDR3 nucleotides read TGTGCCACCAGCAGAGGAGGGGAGGGCTACACCTTC.

The sample holds one count of this clone. The chain recombines TRBV18 with TRBJ2-1; 8 bases fit TRBD1. V gave up 1 base and J gave up 7 bases; unmatched junction bases: 6. Germline CDR1 and CDR2: KGHSH and LQKENI. The CDR3 loop spans 15 amino acids. The CDR3 DNA reads TGTGCCAGCTCACCACTCCCAGGGGGCCAGAATGAGCAGTTCTTC. Translation: CASSPLPGGQNEQFF.

This chain connects TRBV4-2 to TRBJ1-2; D is undetermined. CDR1 is LGHNA and CDR2 is YNFKEQ in the germline V gene. The CDR3 is 13 amino acids. V was trimmed by 2 bases and J by 7 bases, leaving 11 bases between them. CDR3 nucleotides: TGTGCCAGCAGCCAATATCAATTAGGTGGCTACACCTTC. This sequence encodes CASSQYQLGGYTF.

This rearrangement joins TRBV30 to TRBJ1-6, with D possibly being TRBD1 (6 bases). Between the trimmed V and J ends, which lost 5 bases and 9 bases, there was a span of 14 bases. The germline V gene encodes CDR1 GTSNPN and CDR2 SVGIG (reference sequence). This CDR3 is 13 amino acids long. The CDR3: CAWAPSGASPLHF. In DNA, the CDR3 is TGTGCCTGGGCCCCCTCGGGGGCTTCACCCCTCCACTTT.

The chain recombines TRBV4-3 with TRBJ2-2; D is unclear. The V end lost 1 base, the J end lost 0 bases, and 15 bases lay between the germline ends. CDR1 and CDR2 (germline): LGHNA, YSLEER. The CDR3 contains 18 residues. This CDR3 is CASSQGRGRKANTGELFF. DNA for the CDR3: TGCGCCAGCAGCCAAGGCCGAGGTAGGAAGGCGAACACCGGGGAGCTGTTTTTT.

The chain couples TRBV2 to TRBJ1-2; 8 bases fit TRBD1. Per germline, CDR1 SNHLY and CDR2 FYNNEI. The CDR3 sequence is 16 residues long. V trimming: 6 bases; J trimming: 6 bases; junction bases outside the gene matches: 15. The CDR3 spells CASSFTGQGGGNGYTF. The CDR3 DNA follows: TGTGCCAGCAGCTTCACCGGACAGGGAGGGGGGAATGGCTACACCTTC.

The rearrangement links TRBV19 to TRBJ1-4; TRBD1 aligns across 7 bases. CDR3 length: 17 amino acids. Germline V gene sequence: CDR1 LNHDA, CDR2 SQIVND (reference sequence). V was clipped by 4 bases and J by 4 bases; unmatched bases: 12. CDR3 sequence: CASSTSRPDRRNEKLFF. The CDR3 bases are TGTGCCAGTAGTACGTCCCGACCGGACAGGCGTAATGAAAAACTGTTTTTT.